This TCR beta chain comes out of a study of control samples from healthy donors and cancer patients (dated by TCRdb to 2019 to 2021). The CDR3 goes from the cysteine to the phenylalanine over 14 residues. The CDR3 DNA has 42 bases and is translated from base 1. In the germline V gene (reference sequence), CDR1 corresponds to SEHNR and CDR2 to FQNEAQ. Relative to germline, V is missing 1 base and J is missing 5 bases, with 2 bases of the junction outside any gene match. As to this clone: No antigen is known for it. No much larger clone is present one base from it, and per-base qualities are unavailable.

The library was produced with the immunoSEQ multiplex PCR assay. Not all clones reach the TCRdb copy of this immuneACCESS table, which keeps in-frame sequences only. Checked studies attribute under half of the gap to unresolved V genes and leave the rest unexplained. This sample lists about 80,000 clones; around nine tenths were detected once. The ten largest account for 4.5% to 7% of the sample. The receptor was derived from a man aged 45-60 years in good health. Source material: blood. The sequence links TRBV7-9 to TRBJ2-5; TRBD2 fits 9 bases in the junction. The DNA reads TGTGCCAGCAGCTTAGGGACTAGCGATGAGACCCAGTACTTC. It codes for CASSLGTSDETQYF.